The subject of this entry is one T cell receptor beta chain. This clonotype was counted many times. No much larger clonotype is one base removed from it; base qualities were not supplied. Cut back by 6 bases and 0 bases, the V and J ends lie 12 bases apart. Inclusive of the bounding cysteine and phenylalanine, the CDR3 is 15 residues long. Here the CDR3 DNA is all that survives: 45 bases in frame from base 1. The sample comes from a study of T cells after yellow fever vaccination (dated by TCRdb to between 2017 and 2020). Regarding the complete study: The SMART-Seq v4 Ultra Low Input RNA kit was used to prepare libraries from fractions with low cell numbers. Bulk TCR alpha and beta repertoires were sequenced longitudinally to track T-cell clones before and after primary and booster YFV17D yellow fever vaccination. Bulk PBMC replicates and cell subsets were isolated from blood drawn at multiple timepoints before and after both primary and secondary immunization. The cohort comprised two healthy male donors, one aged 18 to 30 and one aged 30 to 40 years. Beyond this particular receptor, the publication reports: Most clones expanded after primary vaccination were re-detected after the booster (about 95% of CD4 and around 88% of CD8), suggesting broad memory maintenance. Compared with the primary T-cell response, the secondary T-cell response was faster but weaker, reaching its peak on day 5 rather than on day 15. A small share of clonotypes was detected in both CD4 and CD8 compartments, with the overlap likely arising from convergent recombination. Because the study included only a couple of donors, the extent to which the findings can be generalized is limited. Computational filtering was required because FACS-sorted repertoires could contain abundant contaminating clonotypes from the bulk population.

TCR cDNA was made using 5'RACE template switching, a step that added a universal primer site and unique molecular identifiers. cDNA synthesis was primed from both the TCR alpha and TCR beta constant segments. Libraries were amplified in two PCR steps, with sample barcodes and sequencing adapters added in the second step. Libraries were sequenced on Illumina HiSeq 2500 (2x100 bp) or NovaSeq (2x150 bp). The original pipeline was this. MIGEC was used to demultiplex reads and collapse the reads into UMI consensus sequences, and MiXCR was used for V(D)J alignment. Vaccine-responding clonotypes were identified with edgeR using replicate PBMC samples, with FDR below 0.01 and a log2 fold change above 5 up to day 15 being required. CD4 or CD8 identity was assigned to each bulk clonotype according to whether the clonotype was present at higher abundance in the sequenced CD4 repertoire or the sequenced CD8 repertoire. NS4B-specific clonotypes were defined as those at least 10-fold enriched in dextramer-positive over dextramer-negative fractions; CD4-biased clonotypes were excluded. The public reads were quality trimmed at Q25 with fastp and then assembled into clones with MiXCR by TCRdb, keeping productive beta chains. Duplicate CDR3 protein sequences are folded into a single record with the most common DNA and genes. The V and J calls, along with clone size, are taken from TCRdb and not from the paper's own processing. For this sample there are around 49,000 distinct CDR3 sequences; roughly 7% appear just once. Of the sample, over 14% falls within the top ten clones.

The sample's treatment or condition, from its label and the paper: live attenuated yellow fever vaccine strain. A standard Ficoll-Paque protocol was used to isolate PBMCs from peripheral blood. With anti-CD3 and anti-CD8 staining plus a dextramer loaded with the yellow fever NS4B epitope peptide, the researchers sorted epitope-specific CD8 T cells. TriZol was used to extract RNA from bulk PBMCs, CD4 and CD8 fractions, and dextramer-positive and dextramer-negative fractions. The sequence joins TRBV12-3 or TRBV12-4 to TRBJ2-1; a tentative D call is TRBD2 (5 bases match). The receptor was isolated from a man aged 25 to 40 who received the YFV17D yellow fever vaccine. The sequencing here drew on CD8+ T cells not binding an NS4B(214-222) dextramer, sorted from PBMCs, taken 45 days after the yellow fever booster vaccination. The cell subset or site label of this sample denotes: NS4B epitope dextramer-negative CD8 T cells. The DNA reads TGTGCCAGCAGCCAAGGACTTCACTCCTACAATGAGCAGTTCTTC. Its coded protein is CASSQGLHSYNEQFF.